The source of this T cell receptor beta chain is a study of control samples from healthy donors and cancer patients. The CDR3 length is 14 residues. The V gene lost 6 bases and the J gene lost 4 bases, with 15 bases spanning the gap. Per germline, CDR1 SNHLY and CDR2 FYNNEI. Using immunoSEQ multiplex PCR, the repertoire was profiled, and TCRdb retains in-frame clones only, with some absent. Of about 51,000 clones listed, about nine tenths are singletons. Material for sequencing was PBMCs. The chain employs TRBV2 and TRBJ2-5, with D perhaps matching TRBD1 (6 bases). The TCR originated in a man aged 45 to 65 with head and neck cancer. The chain's CDR3 is CASRNRAPGETQYF. CDR3 in DNA: TGTGCCAGCAGAAACAGGGCCCCCGGAGAGACCCAGTACTTC.